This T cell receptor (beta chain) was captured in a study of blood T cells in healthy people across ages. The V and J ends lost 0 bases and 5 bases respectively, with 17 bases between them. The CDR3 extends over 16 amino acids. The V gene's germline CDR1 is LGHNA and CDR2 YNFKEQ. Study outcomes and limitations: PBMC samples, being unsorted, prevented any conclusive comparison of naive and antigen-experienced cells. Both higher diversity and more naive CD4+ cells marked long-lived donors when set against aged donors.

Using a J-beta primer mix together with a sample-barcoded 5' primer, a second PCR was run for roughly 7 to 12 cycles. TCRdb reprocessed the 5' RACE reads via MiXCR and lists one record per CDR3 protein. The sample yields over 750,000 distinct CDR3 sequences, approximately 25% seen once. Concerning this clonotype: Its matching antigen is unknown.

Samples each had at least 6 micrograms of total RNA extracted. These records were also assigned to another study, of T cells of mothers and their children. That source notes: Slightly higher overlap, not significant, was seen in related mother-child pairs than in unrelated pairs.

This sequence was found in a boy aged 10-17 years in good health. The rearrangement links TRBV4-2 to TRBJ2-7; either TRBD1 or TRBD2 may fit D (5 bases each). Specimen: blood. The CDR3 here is CASSQEARAAVDEQYF. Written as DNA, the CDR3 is TGTGCCAGCAGCCAAGAGGCCAGGGCAGCGGTGGACGAGCAGTACTTC.